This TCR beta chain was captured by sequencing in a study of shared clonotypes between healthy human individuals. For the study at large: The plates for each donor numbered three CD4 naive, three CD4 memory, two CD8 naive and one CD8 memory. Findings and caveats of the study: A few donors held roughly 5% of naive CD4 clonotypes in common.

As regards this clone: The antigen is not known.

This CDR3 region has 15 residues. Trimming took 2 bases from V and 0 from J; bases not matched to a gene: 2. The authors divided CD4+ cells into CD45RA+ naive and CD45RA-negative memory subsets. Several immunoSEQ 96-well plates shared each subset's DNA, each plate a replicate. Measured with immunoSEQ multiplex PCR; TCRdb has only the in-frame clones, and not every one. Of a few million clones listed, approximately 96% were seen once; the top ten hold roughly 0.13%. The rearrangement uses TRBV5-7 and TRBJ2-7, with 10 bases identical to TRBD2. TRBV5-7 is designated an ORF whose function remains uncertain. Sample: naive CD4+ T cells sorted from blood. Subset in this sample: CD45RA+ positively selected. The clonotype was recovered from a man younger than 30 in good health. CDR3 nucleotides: TGTGCCAGCAGCTTTTGGACTAGCGGCTCCTACGAGCAGTACTTC. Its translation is CASSFWTSGSYEQYF.